The rows below give T cell receptor beta chains drawn from one sample of a study of beta chain features in type 1 diabetes. Produced via immunoSEQ multiplex PCR; TCRdb's table is partial and in-frame only. The data contain about 410,000 clones, approximately 15% of them singletons. Sample: naive CD4+ T cells from blood. The receptors were gathered from a man aged 30 to 39 in good health. CDR3s include the opening cysteine and the closing phenylalanine or tryptophan. The order of the fields is clone size, V gene, D gene, CDR3 length, J gene, CDR3 DNA, CDR3 protein. A D gene is named only where the DNA matches it firmly. Size is omitted from some rows. Given values are once, few, many or a class for expanded clones.

NA,TRBV5-1,NA,14,TRBJ2-1,TGCGCCAGCAGCTTGGCCGACCCCCACAATGAGCAGTTCTTC,CASSLADPHNEQFF
few,TRBV7-6,NA,15,TRBJ1-2,TGTGCCAGCAGCCAATATAGCCAACCTACTACAGGCTACACCTTC,CASSQYSQPTTGYTF
few,TRBV2,NA,13,TRBJ1-2,TGTGCCAGCAGCCCTGGGGGGGCTTGGGGCTACACCTTC,CASSPGGAWGYTF
few,TRBV4-3,TRBD2,17,TRBJ2-1,TGCGCCAGCAGCCGAGGACCTAGCGGGAGGGCCAAGAATGAGCAGTTCTTC,CASSRGPSGRAKNEQFF
NA,TRBV7-2,TRBD2,15,TRBJ2-1,TGTGCCAGCAACACCCGACTAGCGGGAGTCCACGAGCAGTTCTTC,CASNTRLAGVHEQFF
few,TRBV23-1,NA,16,TRBJ2-1,TGCGCCAGCAGTCAACCCACAGGGGAGGTCTACAATGAGCAGTTCTTC,CASSQPTGEVYNEQFF
NA,TRBV20-1,NA,11,TRBJ2-4,TGCAGTGCTAGACCGGGGGTGATTCAGTACTTC,CSARPGVIQYF
NA,TRBV7-2,NA,12,TRBJ2-3,TGTGCCAGCAGCACGCACACAGATACGCAGTATTTT,CASSTHTDTQYF
many,TRBV29-1,NA,14,TRBJ2-1,TGCAGCGTTAGGACGACAGGCGGGGTTGCTGAGCAGTTCTTC,CSVRTTGGVAEQFF
many,TRBV30,NA,13,TRBJ1-1,TGTGCCTGGAGTGGACAGATGAACACTGAAGCTTTCTTT,CAWSGQMNTEAFF
NA,TRBV19,TRBD1,14,TRBJ2-5,TGTGCCAGTTCCCCGACAGGGTTAGAAGAGACCCAGTACTTC,CASSPTGLEETQYF
NA,TRBV5-4,NA,15,TRBJ1-2,TGTGCCAGCAGCTTTATTGGAAGCAGGGTAACTGGCTACACCTTC,CASSFIGSRVTGYTF
few,TRBV29-1,TRBD1,12,TRBJ1-2,TGCAGCGTTAAGGGACAGCTATATGGCTACACCTTC,CSVKGQLYGYTF
NA,TRBV6-5,NA,15,TRBJ2-5,TGTGCCAGCAGTTATGGGGACGGGGTCTTGGAGACCCAGTACTTC,CASSYGDGVLETQYF
NA,TRBV23-1,NA,12,TRBJ1-1,TGCGCCAGCAGTCGGCGGCCCAGAGAAGCTTTCTTT,CASSRRPREAFF
NA,TRBV19,NA,15,TRBJ1-1,TGTGCCAGTAACCAACCTCGGGGTATGAACACTGAAGCTTTCTTT,CASNQPRGMNTEAFF